The 16 T cell receptor beta chains given below trace back to one sample, sequenced in a study of CD4 T cells in relation to SARS-CoV-2 and coronaviruses. The unexposed donors gave CD4+ T cells in 2011-2018, prior to COVID-19. The cells were cultured for about ten days before CD4+ T cells were isolated. Their antigens are not known. Using immunoSEQ multiplex PCR, the repertoire was profiled, and TCRdb retains in-frame clones only, with some absent. Here the sample spans 20,000 or so clones, less than 75% being singletons. The sequenced material came from CD4+ T cells from PBMCs, cultured in vitro. All receptors come from a human donor in good health.

This chain uses TRBV5-5 with TRBJ2-7, with a possible D match to TRBD2 (6 bases). Germline V CDR1 and CDR2: SGHKS, YYEKEE (reference sequence). The CDR3 length is 15 residues. The V end was cut by 4 bases, the J end by 0 bases, with 14 bases between. The CDR3 coding sequence is TGTGCCAGCAGCCTCTTAATAGCGGTCTCCTACGAGCAGTACTTC. Translation gives CASSLLIAVSYEQYF.

This chain links TRBV7-9 with TRBJ2-3; TRBD2 matches 7 bases. Losses at the gene ends were 5 bases for V and 4 bases for J; bases not matched to a gene: 9. The CDR3 consists of 15 residues. The germline V gene has CDR1 SEHNR and CDR2 FQNEAQ (reference sequence). The chain's CDR3 is CASSAGRLAADTQYF. DNA of the CDR3: TGTGCCAGCAGCGCCGGTAGGCTAGCGGCAGATACGCAGTATTTT. Looking up the rest from reference TRBV7-9 and TRBJ2-3 gives the full variable domain: DTGVSQNPRHKITKRGQNVTFRCDPISEHNRLYWYRQTLGQGPEFLTYFQNEAQLEKSRLLSDRFSAERPKGSFSTLEIQRTEQGDSAMYLCASSAGRLAADTQYFGPGTRLTVL.

The table lists this clone with a few counts. The CDR3 sequence is CASSSGLAVGELFF. The CDR3 coding sequence is TGCGCCAGCAGCTCTGGACTAGCGGTTGGGGAGCTGTTTTTT. The rearrangement uses TRBV5-1 and TRBJ2-2; 10 nucleotides match TRBD2. The CDR3 extends over 14 amino acids. Germline V lookup: CDR1 SGHRS, CDR2 YFSETQ. V shed 3 bases and J 8 bases; nucleotides not matched to a gene: 4.

This chain joins TRBV7-2 and TRBJ2-3, with 7 bases lining up with TRBD2. Germline CDR1 and CDR2: SGHTA and FQGNSA. There are 15 residues in the CDR3. V was clipped by 5 bases and J by 5 bases; unmatched bases: 10. The CDR3 DNA follows: TGTGCCAGCAGCCTGGGGGGGACGCGCCAAGATACGCAGTATTTT. It specifies CASSLGGTRQDTQYF.

The chain employs TRBV18 and TRBJ2-7, with 9 bases aligning to TRBD1. Germline trimming cut 1 base from V and 2 bases from J; bases unmatched to any gene: 0. Per the germline V gene, CDR1 is KGHSH and CDR2 is LQKENI. The CDR3 is made up of 14 amino acids. The CDR3 DNA reads TGTGCCAGCTCACCACGGGACAGGGCCTACGAGCAGTACTTC. Protein product: CASSPRDRAYEQYF.

The chain combines TRBV2 with TRBJ2-3, with D possibly matching TRBD1 (7 bases). The germline V gene has CDR1 SNHLY and CDR2 FYNNEI. Between the trimmed V and J ends, which lost 4 bases and 7 bases, there was a span of 15 bases. The CDR3 loop spans 14 amino acids. CDR3 protein: CASSVDRDLNTQYF. The CDR3 DNA follows: TGTGCCAGCAGTGTCGACAGGGACTTAAATACGCAGTATTTT.

The chain is built from TRBV7-9 and TRBJ1-1, with 8 bases aligning to TRBD1. J lost 5 bases, V lost 2 bases, and 4 bases had no gene match. Germline V lookup: CDR1 SEHNR, CDR2 FQNEAQ (reference sequence). This CDR3 region has 14 residues. Written as DNA, the CDR3 is TGTGCCAGCAGCTTATATAACAGGGGGACTGAAGCTTTCTTT. Translating it yields CASSLYNRGTEAFF.

V gene TRBV5-1 combines with J gene TRBJ2-2; TRBD1 agrees at 9 bases. From germline, CDR1 is SGHRS and CDR2 YFSETQ. This CDR3 comprises 17 residues. Trimming took 4 bases from V and 7 from J; bases not matched to a gene: 14. The CDR3 is CASSVDHYRGRIGELFF. Written as DNA, the CDR3 is TGCGCCAGCAGCGTGGACCATTACAGGGGGCGAATCGGGGAGCTGTTTTTT.

The J gene is TRBJ2-2, the V gene TRBV6-6; 11 bases align to TRBD2. V shed 6 bases, J shed 5 bases, and the junction held 5 bases outside the gene matches. The CDR3 runs to 15 residues. Germline V gene sequence: CDR1 MNHNY, CDR2 SVGAGI (reference sequence). CDR3 residues: CASSPRTSGTGELFF. CDR3 sequence (DNA): TGTGCCAGCAGCCCCCGGACTAGCGGGACCGGGGAGCTGTTTTTT.

Written as DNA, the CDR3 is TGTGCCAGCAGCTTGGCGGGGGGACCCTACAATGAGCAGTTCTTC. The encoded protein is CASSLAGGPYNEQFF. The J gene is TRBJ2-1, the V gene TRBV7-2; 8 positions agree with TRBD2. Germline V CDR1 and CDR2: SGHTA, FQGNSA. V trimming: 3 bases; J trimming: 2 bases; junction bases outside the gene matches: 3. The CDR3 has 15 amino acids. The complete variable domain, with remaining parts taken from reference TRBV7-2 and TRBJ2-1, reads GAGVSQSPSNKVTEKGKDVELRCDPISGHTALYWYRQSLGQGLEFLIYFQGNSAPDKSGLPSDRFSAERTGGSVSTLTIQRTQQEDSAVYLCASSLAGGPYNEQFFGPGTRLTVL.

The V call is TRBV9, the J call TRBJ2-3; 7 positions match TRBD1. V trimming: 8 bases; J trimming: 7 bases; junction bases outside the gene matches: 10. The germline V gene encodes CDR1 SGDLS and CDR2 YYNGEE. The CDR3 spans 13 residues. The CDR3 DNA is TGTGCCAGTGGACAGGTTGGCGTAAATACGCAGTATTTT. Translating it yields CASGQVGVNTQYF.

The chain uses TRBV24-1 and TRBJ1-1; weak D call: TRBD1 (5 bases). This CDR3 is built from 14 residues. Trimming left V 9 bases short and J 5 bases short, with 18 bases between. Germline CDR1 is KGHDR and CDR2 is SFDVKD. The CDR3 DNA reads as TGTGCCACCCCTCCAGGGTGTTTGCGTACTGAAGCTTTCTTT. It yields the protein CATPPGCLRTEAFF.

The chain recombines TRBV5-1 with TRBJ2-5, with 12 bases matching TRBD2. The CDR3 loop spans 15 amino acids. After removal of 4 bases from V and 2 bases from J, the junction contained 3 bases not matched to a gene. CDR1 is SGHRS, CDR2 YFSETQ, per germline. The chain's CDR3 is CASSRTSGAQETQYF. The CDR3, as DNA: TGCGCCAGCAGCCGGACTAGCGGGGCGCAAGAGACCCAGTACTTC.

With respect to this clone: Mismatch with germline at one junction end may stem from a read error. V is TRBV6-1 and J is TRBJ1-5, with D unresolved. Germline V gene data show CDR1 as MNHNS and CDR2 as SASEGT. CDR3 length: 13 amino acids. As DNA, the CDR3 is TGTGCCAGCAGGGAAGATGGCAATCAGCCCCAGCATTTT. Its protein is CASREDGNQPQHF.

The chain carries TRBV11-3 and TRBJ2-2; 8 nucleotides line up with TRBD2. This CDR3 has 15 residues. The germline V gene encodes CDR1 SGHNT and CDR2 YENEEA. The V gene end was trimmed by 4 bases and the J gene end by 3 bases; junction bases not matched to a gene: 4. CDR3 residues: CASSSRAGDTGELFF. CDR3 DNA: TGTGCCAGCAGCTCCAGAGCGGGGGACACCGGGGAGCTGTTTTTT.

This chain connects TRBV7-2 to TRBJ2-3; no clear D gene. The CDR3 runs 15 residues. Trimming shortened V by 7 bases and J by 2 bases, and 16 bases separated the two germline ends. Germline loops: CDR1 SGHTA, CDR2 FQGNSA. The CDR3 is CASKLTNSYTDTQYF. CDR3 DNA sequence: TGTGCCAGCAAGCTTACGAACTCCTACACAGATACGCAGTATTTT.